This TCR beta chain was documented in a study of patients and donors after allogeneic stem cell transplantation (dated by TCRdb to about 2020). About this clonotype: The antigen this receptor binds is unknown. No much larger clonotype is one base removed from it; base qualities were not supplied.

The method was RT-PCR. The run used a NextSeq 550. TCRdb reran the public reads through fastp at Q25 and MiXCR, keeping productive beta chains. Rows merge per CDR3 protein into single entries with the most common DNA and genes. The sample table holds 80,000 to 90,000 distinct CDR3 sequences, of which roughly 48% were seen once. The ten largest clones take up about 58% of the sample. The germline V gene (reference sequence) gives CDR1 as DFQATT and CDR2 as SNEGSKA. Deletion took 3 bases off V and 3 bases off J, with a span of 9 bases between the germline ends. Measured from the cysteine to the phenylalanine, the CDR3 is 13 residues long. This entry keeps only the CDR3 DNA: 39 bases, framed from base 1.

The TCR originated in a human donor who was either an allogeneic HSCT recipient or a stem cell or donor lymphocyte infusion donor (not recorded which). It is not recorded whose cells these are; they may come from a transplant donor. The chain was built from TRBV20-1 and TRBJ1-5; no D gene can be assigned with confidence. Sequenced: blood, either unsorted or a sorted T cell fraction (not recorded which). Here is the DNA: TGCAGTGCTAGTGAGCAGGACAATCAGCCCCAGCATTTT. It translates as CSASEQDNQPQHF.